The subject of this entry is one T cell receptor beta chain. The record originates from a study of patients and donors after allogeneic stem cell transplantation. The CDR3 runs to 17 residues. Germline-derived CDR1 and CDR2 are MNHEY and SMNVEV (reference sequence). With 2 bases clipped from V and 0 bases from J, the junction kept 7 bases outside the gene matches. TCRdb redid the calling of the RT-PCR reads with MiXCR, one entry per CDR3 protein. The table shows over 200,000 distinct CDR3 sequences, with roughly two fifths occurring only once. J is TRBJ1-5 and V is TRBV27, with TRBD1 identical over 7 bases. Input material: blood, either unsorted or a sorted T cell fraction (not recorded which). The sequence came from a human donor who was either an allogeneic HSCT recipient or a stem cell or donor lymphocyte infusion donor (not recorded which). It is not recorded whose cells these are; they may come from a transplant donor. The CDR3 protein is CASSLVAGGGSNQPQHF. CDR3 coding DNA: TGTGCCAGCAGTTTAGTGGCAGGGGGTGGTAGCAATCAGCCCCAGCATTTT.